The 19 T cell receptor beta chains below come from one sample, sequenced in a study of CXCR3-negative and CXCR3-positive naive CD8 T cells. UMI-tagged TRB cDNA libraries were built via 5' RACE. TCRdb reprocessed the 5' RACE reads and stores each CDR3 protein as one record, lacking DNA. The sample shows about 26,000 distinct CDR3 sequences, and about 2.6% sits with its ten largest clones. The specimen sequenced was naive CXCR3- CD8+ T cells from blood. As to subset: CD45RO-CCR7+CD27+CD95- naive CD8+ T cells lacking CXCR3 (TNR3-). The receptors were sampled from a human donor in good health. Some clones in this sample may be carry-over from other donors' samples.

The chain recombines TRBV4-3 with TRBJ2-1. CDR1 is LGHNA, CDR2 YSLEER, per germline. The CDR3 is made up of 16 amino acids. The CDR3 here is CASSQESLGSYNEQFF.

V gene TRBV6-1 combines with J gene TRBJ2-1; TCRdb proposes TRBD2, but this gene call is untestable without DNA. Germline values: CDR1 MNHNS, CDR2 SASEGT. This CDR3 comprises 15 residues. CDR3 region: CASSETIAGGNEQFF.

The V call is TRBV28, the J call TRBJ2-2. Germline CDR1 MDHEN, CDR2 SYDVKM. The CDR3 consists of 12 residues. The chain's CDR3 is CASSPSTGELFF. The whole variable domain, remainder taken from reference TRBV28 and TRBJ2-2, is DVKVTQSSRYLVKRTGEKVFLECVQDMDHENMFWYRQDPGLGLRLIYFSYDVKMKEKGDIPEGYSVSREKKERFSLILESASTNQTSMYLCASSPSTGELFFGEGSRLTVL.

The rearrangement links TRBV7-6 to TRBJ1-2; absent DNA, TCRdb's TRBD1 call cannot be checked. CDR3 length: 17 residues. Germline V CDR1 and CDR2: SGHVS, FNYEAQ. The CDR3 is CASSQDPQGPLNYGYTF.

CDR3 region: CASSVAPDRVADTQYF. The chain employs TRBV9 and TRBJ2-3; lacking DNA, the TRBD1 call made by TCRdb goes unchecked. The CDR3 runs to 16 residues. Germline CDR1 and CDR2: SGDLS and YYNGEE. The entire variable domain, with the rest obtained from reference TRBV9 and TRBJ2-3, is as follows: DSGVTQTPKHLITATGQRVTLRCSPRSGDLSVYWYQQSLDQGLQFLIQYYNGEERAKGNILERFSAQQFPDLHSELNLSSLELGDSALYFCASSVAPDRVADTQYFGPGTRLTVL.

J is TRBJ2-7 and V is TRBV9; TCRdb lists TRBD1, though no DNA is available to test this call. This CDR3 has 14 residues. Germline V gives CDR1 SGDLS, CDR2 YYNGEE. The CDR3 spells CASSSREDANEQYF.

This clonotype counts as medium-sized by frequency. The V and J genes are TRBV29-1 and TRBJ1-2; TCRdb picks TRBD1, but there is no DNA to check that call. The germline V gene encodes CDR1 SQVTM and CDR2 ANQGSEA. The CDR3 is made up of 13 amino acids. The chain's CDR3 is CSVEGVGGYGYTF.

The chain uses TRBV7-9 and TRBJ2-5; TCRdb gives TRBD1 as the D gene, but with no DNA this cannot be confirmed. This CDR3 region has 15 residues. From germline, CDR1 is SEHNR and CDR2 FQNEAQ (reference sequence). This chain's CDR3 is CASSLRQGAEETQYF. The full variable domain, in which reference TRBV7-9 and TRBJ2-5 provide the parts outside the CDR3, is DTGVSQNPRHKITKRGQNVTFRCDPISEHNRLYWYRQTLGQGPEFLTYFQNEAQLEKSRLLSDRFSAERPKGSFSTLEIQRTEQGDSAMYLCASSLRQGAEETQYFGPGTRLLVL.

The chain joins TRBV7-9 to TRBJ2-5. From germline, CDR1 is SEHNR and CDR2 FQNEAQ (reference sequence). The CDR3 totals 13 residues. The CDR3 reads CASSLEIQETQYF.

The rearrangement links TRBV7-9 to TRBJ1-6; the D call from TCRdb, TRBD1, cannot be confirmed without DNA. The CDR3 runs 13 residues. In germline, CDR1 is SEHNR, CDR2 FQNEAQ (reference sequence). The CDR3 loop is CASSPRTNSPLHF.

The rearrangement joins TRBV20-1 to TRBJ2-1. Germline V gene data show CDR1 as DFQATT and CDR2 as SNEGSKA (reference sequence). The CDR3 length is 14 residues. The CDR3 here is CSASYGSFHNEQFF.

The J gene is TRBJ2-7, the V gene TRBV20-1; lacking DNA, the TRBD2 call made by TCRdb goes unchecked. Germline CDR1 is DFQATT and CDR2 is SNEGSKA (reference sequence). The CDR3 has 15 residues. CDR3 protein: CSARDLSGPTYEQYF.

The chain couples TRBV15 to TRBJ2-7; the D call of TRBD1 rests on TCRdb alone, since no DNA is present to check it. This CDR3 spans 13 amino acids. The V gene's germline CDR1 is LNHNV and CDR2 YYDKDF (reference sequence). CDR3 region: CATSRDTYYEQYF. Variable domain in full (rest from reference TRBV15 and TRBJ2-7): DAMVIQNPRYQVTQFGKPVTLSCSQTLNHNVMYWYQQKSSQAPKLLFHYYDKDFNNEADTPDNFQSRRPNTSFCFLDIRSPGLGDTAMYLCATSRDTYYEQYFGPGTRLTVT.

V is TRBV6-4 and J is TRBJ2-1; TCRdb reports TRBD1, a call that lacks DNA to check it against. The V gene's germline CDR1 is MRHNA and CDR2 SNTAGT. This CDR3 has 16 amino acids. The CDR3 loop is CASSPSPAGAYNEQFF.

The chain recombines TRBV28 with TRBJ2-5; TCRdb's D gene call, TRBD2, goes unchecked for lack of DNA. Looked up from germline, CDR1 is MDHEN and CDR2 is SYDVKM. The CDR3 has 16 amino acids. The CDR3 sequence is CASSFQGAGGVETQYF. Using reference TRBV28 and TRBJ2-5 for the parts outside the CDR3, the full variable domain is DVKVTQSSRYLVKRTGEKVFLECVQDMDHENMFWYRQDPGLGLRLIYFSYDVKMKEKGDIPEGYSVSREKKERFSLILESASTNQTSMYLCASSFQGAGGVETQYFGPGTRLLVL.

V and J are TRBV7-9 and TRBJ1-6. The CDR3 loop spans 15 amino acids. Germline V CDR1 and CDR2: SEHNR, FQNEAQ (reference sequence). The CDR3 sequence: CASTEESSYNSPLHF.

The chain carries TRBV6-2 or TRBV6-3 and TRBJ2-7; TCRdb outputs TRBD2, but without DNA this stays unchecked. CDR1 MNHEY and CDR2 SVGEGT come from the germline V gene. This CDR3 comprises 15 residues. CDR3 amino acids: CASSPRGGPPVEQYF.

This sequence joins TRBV6-6 and TRBJ2-7; TCRdb returns TRBD2, unconfirmable since there is no DNA. Germline CDR1 and CDR2: MNHNY and SVGAGI (reference sequence). The CDR3 is made up of 14 amino acids. CDR3 protein: CASSGERGSYEQYF.

The chain employs TRBV20-1 and TRBJ1-2. The V gene's germline CDR1 is DFQATT and CDR2 SNEGSKA (reference sequence). The length of the CDR3 is 15 residues. Here the CDR3 reads CSARDSKAGRYGYTF.